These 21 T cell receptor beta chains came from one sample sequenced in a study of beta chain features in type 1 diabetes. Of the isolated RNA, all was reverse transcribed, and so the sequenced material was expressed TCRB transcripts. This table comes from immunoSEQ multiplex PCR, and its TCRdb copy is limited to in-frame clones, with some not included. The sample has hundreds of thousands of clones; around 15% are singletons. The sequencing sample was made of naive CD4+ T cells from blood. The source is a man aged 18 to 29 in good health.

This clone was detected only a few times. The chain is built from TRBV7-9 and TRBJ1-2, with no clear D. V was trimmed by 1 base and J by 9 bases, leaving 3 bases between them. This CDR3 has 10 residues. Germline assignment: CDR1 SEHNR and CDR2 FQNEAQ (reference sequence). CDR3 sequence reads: CASSLESYTF. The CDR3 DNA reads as TGTGCCAGCAGCTTAGAAAGCTACACCTTC.

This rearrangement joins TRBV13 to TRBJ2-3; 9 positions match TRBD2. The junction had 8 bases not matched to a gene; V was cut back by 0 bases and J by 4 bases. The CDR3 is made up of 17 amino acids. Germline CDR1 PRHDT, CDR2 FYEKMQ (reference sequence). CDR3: CASSLGIGGRAADTQYF. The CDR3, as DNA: TGTGCCAGCAGCTTAGGAATTGGCGGGAGGGCCGCAGATACGCAGTATTTT.

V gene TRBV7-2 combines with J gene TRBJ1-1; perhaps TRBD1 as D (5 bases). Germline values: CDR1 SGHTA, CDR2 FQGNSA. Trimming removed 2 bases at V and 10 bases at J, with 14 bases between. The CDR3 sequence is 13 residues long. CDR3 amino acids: CASSLIAGESAFF. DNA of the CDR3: TGTGCCAGCAGCTTAATCGCGGGGGAATCAGCTTTCTTT.

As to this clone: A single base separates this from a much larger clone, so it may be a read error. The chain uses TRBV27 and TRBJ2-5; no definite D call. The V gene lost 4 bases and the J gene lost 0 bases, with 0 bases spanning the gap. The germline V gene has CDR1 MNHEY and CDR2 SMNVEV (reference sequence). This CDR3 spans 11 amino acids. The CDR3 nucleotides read TGTGCCAGCAGTTACCAAGAGACCCAGTACTTC. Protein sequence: CASSYQETQYF.

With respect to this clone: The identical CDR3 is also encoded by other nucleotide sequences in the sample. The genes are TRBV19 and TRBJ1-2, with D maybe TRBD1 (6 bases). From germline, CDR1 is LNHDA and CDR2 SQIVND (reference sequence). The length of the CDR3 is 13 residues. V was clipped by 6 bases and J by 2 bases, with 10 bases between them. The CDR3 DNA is TGTGCCAGTAGCCGGACAGAAAACTATGGCTACACCTTC. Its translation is CASSRTENYGYTF.

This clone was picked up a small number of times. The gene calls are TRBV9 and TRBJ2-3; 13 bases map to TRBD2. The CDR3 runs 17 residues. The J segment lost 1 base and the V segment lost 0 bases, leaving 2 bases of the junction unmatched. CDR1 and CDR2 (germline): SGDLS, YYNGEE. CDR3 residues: CASSVGTSGRGTDTQYF. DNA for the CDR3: TGTGCCAGCAGCGTAGGAACTAGCGGGAGGGGCACAGATACGCAGTATTTT.

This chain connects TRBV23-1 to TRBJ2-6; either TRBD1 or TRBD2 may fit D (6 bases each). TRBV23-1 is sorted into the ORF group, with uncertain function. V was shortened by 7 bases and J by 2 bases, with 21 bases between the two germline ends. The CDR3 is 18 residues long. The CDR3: CASIHSPGAPAGANVLTF. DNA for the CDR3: TGCGCCAGCATACACTCGCCGGGGGCACCGGCTGGGGCCAACGTCCTGACTTTC.

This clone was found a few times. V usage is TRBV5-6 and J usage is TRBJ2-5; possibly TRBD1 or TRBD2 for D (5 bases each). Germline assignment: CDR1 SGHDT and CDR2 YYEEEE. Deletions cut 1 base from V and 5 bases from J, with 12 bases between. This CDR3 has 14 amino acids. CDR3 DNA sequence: TGTGCCAGCAGCTTGACCGGGGCAGTGGAGACCCAGTACTTC. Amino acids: CASSLTGAVETQYF.

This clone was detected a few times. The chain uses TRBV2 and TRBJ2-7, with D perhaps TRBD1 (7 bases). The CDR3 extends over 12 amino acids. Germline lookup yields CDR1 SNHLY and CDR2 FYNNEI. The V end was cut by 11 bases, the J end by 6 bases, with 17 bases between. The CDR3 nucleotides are TGTGCCGGGAGGACAGGAGGACGCGAGCAGTACTTC. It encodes CAGRTGGREQYF.

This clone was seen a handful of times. CDR3 sequence reads: CASLTRGGNEQFF. In nucleotides, the CDR3 is TGTGCCAGCCTGACTCGGGGGGGCAATGAGCAGTTCTTC. This chain connects TRBV28 to TRBJ2-1; 8 bases match TRBD2. V shed 8 bases, J shed 6 bases, and the junction held 6 bases outside the gene matches. This CDR3 contains 13 residues. Germline CDR1 MDHEN, CDR2 SYDVKM. The variable domain in full, completed from reference TRBV28 and TRBJ2-1, reads DVKVTQSSRYLVKRTGEKVFLECVQDMDHENMFWYRQDPGLGLRLIYFSYDVKMKEKGDIPEGYSVSREKKERFSLILESASTNQTSMYLCASLTRGGNEQFFGPGTRLTVL.

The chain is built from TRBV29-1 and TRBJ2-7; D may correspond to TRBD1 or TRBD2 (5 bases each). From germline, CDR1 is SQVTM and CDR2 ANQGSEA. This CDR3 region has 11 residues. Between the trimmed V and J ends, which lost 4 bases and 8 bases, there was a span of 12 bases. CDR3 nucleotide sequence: TGCAGCGTTGTGGTGGGGGATCAGCAGTACTTC. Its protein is CSVVVGDQQYF.

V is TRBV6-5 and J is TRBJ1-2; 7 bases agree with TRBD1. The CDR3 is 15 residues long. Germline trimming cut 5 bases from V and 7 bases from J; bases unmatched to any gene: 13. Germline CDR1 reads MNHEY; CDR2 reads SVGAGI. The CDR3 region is CASSTLEGAMGGYTF. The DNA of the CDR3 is TGTGCCAGCAGTACCCTTGAGGGGGCTATGGGTGGCTACACCTTC.

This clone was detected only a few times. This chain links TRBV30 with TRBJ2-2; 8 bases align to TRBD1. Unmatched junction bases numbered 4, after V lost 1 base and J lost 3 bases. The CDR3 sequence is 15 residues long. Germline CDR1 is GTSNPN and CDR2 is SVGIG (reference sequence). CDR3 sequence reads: CAWSGQGAHTGELFF. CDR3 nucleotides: TGTGCCTGGAGTGGGCAGGGGGCGCACACCGGGGAGCTGTTTTTT.

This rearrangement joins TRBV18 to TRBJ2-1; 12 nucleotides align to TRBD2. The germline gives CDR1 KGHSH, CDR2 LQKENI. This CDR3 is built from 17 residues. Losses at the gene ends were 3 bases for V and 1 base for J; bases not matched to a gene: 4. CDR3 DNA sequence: TGTGCCAGCTCACCTTTACTAGCGGGGGGATCCTACAATGAGCAGTTCTTC. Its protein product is CASSPLLAGGSYNEQFF. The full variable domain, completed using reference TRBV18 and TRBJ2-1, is NAGVMQNPRHLVRRRGQEARLRCSPMKGHSHVYWYRQLPEEGLKFMVYLQKENIIDESGMPKERFSAEFPKEGPSILRIQQVVRGDSAAYFCASSPLLAGGSYNEQFFGPGTRLTVL.

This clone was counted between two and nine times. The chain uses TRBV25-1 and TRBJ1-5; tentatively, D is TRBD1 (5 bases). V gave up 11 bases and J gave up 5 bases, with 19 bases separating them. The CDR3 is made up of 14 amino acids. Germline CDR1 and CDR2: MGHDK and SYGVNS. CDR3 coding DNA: TGTGCCCTGTCGGGGGTTAGGGAGGATCAGCCCCAGCATTTT. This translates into CALSGVREDQPQHF.

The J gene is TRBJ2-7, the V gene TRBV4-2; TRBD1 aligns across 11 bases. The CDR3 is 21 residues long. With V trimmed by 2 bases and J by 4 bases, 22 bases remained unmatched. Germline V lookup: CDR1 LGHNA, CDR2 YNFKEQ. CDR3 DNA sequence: TGTGCCAGCAGCCAAATTGGAGGGCCACCGACCCGGGACAGGGGGACTTACGAGCAGTACTTC. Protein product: CASSQIGGPPTRDRGTYEQYF.

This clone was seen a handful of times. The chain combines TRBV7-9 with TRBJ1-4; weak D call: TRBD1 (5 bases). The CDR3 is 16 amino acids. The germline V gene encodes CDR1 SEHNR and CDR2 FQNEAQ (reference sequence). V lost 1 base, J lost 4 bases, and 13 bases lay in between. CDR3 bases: TGTGCCAGCAGCTTAGGGGGGACTGCATTTAATGAAAAACTGTTTTTT. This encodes CASSLGGTAFNEKLFF.

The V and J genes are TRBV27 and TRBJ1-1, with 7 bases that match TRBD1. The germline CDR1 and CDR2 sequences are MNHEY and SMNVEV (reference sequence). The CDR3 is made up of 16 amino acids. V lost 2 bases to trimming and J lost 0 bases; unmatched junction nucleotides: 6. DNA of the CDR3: TGTGCCAGCAGTTTAAGAGGGGGCCGCTTGAACACTGAAGCTTTCTTT. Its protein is CASSLRGGRLNTEAFF.

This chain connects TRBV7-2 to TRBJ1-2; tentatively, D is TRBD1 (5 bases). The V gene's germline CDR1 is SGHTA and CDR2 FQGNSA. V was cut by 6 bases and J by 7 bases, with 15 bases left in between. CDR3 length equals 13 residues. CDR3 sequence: CASRTQGLFGYTF. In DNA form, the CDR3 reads TGTGCCAGCAGGACTCAGGGACTCTTTGGCTACACCTTC. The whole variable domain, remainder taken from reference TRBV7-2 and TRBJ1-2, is GAGVSQSPSNKVTEKGKDVELRCDPISGHTALYWYRQSLGQGLEFLIYFQGNSAPDKSGLPSDRFSAERTGGSVSTLTIQRTQQEDSAVYLCASRTQGLFGYTFGSGTRLTVV.

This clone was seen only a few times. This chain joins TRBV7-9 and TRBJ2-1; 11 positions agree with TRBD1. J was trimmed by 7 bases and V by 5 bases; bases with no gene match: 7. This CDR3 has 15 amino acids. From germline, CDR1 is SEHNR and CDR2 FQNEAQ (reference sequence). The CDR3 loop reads CASSRSGTGGNEQFF. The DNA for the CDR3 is TGTGCCAGCAGCCGATCCGGGACAGGGGGGAATGAGCAGTTCTTC.

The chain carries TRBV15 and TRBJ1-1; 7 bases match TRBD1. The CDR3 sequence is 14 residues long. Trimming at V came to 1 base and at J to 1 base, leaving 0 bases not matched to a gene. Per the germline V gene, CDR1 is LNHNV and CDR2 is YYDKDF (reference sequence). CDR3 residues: CATSRGQGNTEAFF. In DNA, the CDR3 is TGTGCCACCAGCAGAGGACAGGGGAACACTGAAGCTTTCTTT.